This TCR beta chain was observed in a study of T cell responses to AZD1222 COVID-19 vaccine. General study findings and limits: Epitopes outside B.1.351 and B.1.1.7 mutated regions reportedly drew nearly half of spike TCRs.

The table lists this clone with a count of one. Its antigen is unknown. The V and J ends lost 5 bases and 4 bases, in that order; junction bases with no gene match: 4. This CDR3 comprises 13 residues. Looked up from germline, CDR1 is SNHLY and CDR2 is FYNNEI. Repertoires were generated with immunoSEQ multiplex PCR, while TCRdb's copy carries only in-frame clones and drops some. The sample consists of 90,000 to 120,000 clones, more than 90% of them appearing once. The sequencing used peripheral blood, collected on day 0 of AZD1222 vaccination. This TCR derives from an adult in good health. This chain links TRBV2 with TRBJ1-1, with 7 bases identical to TRBD1. CDR3 bases: TGTGCCAGCAGTCTCACAGGGGCCACTGAAGCTTTCTTT. It specifies CASSLTGATEAFF.